Listed here are 6 T cell receptor beta chains from one sample, sequenced in a study of Ad26.COV2.S vaccination and SARS-CoV-2 variants. The treatment was: about 20 received Ad26.COV2.S at low or high dose, single or two shots; several received placebo; per-sample allocation not given. All samples were drawn on day 63, counting from the first vaccine or placebo injection. The data were produced by immunoSEQ multiplex PCR, yet TCRdb's version contains in-frame clones alone and is incomplete. Counted here are around 300,000 clones, 65% to 90% occurring once; the ten biggest clones make up roughly 10%. The sample consisted of peripheral blood, taken in a trial of Ad26.COV2.S vaccine versus placebo. The receptors come from a person between 18 and 59 years old who received the Ad26.COV2.S COVID-19 vaccine or a placebo.

This clone has just one count. The gene calls are TRBV7-8 and TRBJ2-1; 13 nucleotides align to TRBD2. In germline, CDR1 is SGHVS, CDR2 FQNEAQ. The junction had 4 bases not matched to a gene; V was cut back by 5 bases and J by 9 bases. The CDR3 is made up of 14 amino acids. CDR3 DNA: TGTGCCAGCAGCCCCCGGACTAGCGGGGGTGAGCAGTTCTTC. Its protein is CASSPRTSGGEQFF.

This clone was found once. The genes are TRBV5-1 and TRBJ2-5, with a tentative D call TRBD1 (6 bases). Trimming shortened V by 0 bases and J by 0 bases, and 12 bases separated the two germline ends. The CDR3 contains 16 residues. Per germline, CDR1 SGHRS and CDR2 YFSETQ. The CDR3 DNA sequence: TGCGCCAGCAGCTTGGTAGGGGGTATTCACCAAGAGACCCAGTACTTC. Translating gives CASSLVGGIHQETQYF. Complete variable domain (other parts from reference TRBV5-1 and TRBJ2-5): KAGVTQTPRYLIKTRGQQVTLSCSPISGHRSVSWYQQTPGQGLQFLFEYFSETQRNKGNFPGRFSGRQFSNSRSEMNVSTLELGDSALYLCASSLVGGIHQETQYFGPGTRLLVL.

The V call is TRBV19, the J call TRBJ2-7, with D perhaps TRBD1 (6 bases). Germline V CDR1 and CDR2: LNHDA, SQIVND (reference sequence). The CDR3 is 14 residues long. Trimming stripped 5 bases from V and 5 bases from J, with 16 bases between. CDR3 DNA sequence: TGTGCCAGTAGTGCGGTTCCCCCAGGGGACGAGCAGTACTTC. Encoded protein: CASSAVPPGDEQYF.

The J gene is TRBJ1-2, the V gene TRBV12-3 or TRBV12-4, with D possibly TRBD1 on 6 matching bases. V gave up 3 bases and J gave up 7 bases, with 9 bases separating them. The CDR3 sequence is 12 residues long. The CDR3 is CASSLEGGGYTF. Written as DNA, the CDR3 is TGTGCCAGCAGTTTGGAGGGGGGTGGCTACACCTTC.

This clone was seen just once. The chain has TRBV2 and TRBJ2-1; 10 positions match TRBD2. V shed 0 bases, J shed 3 bases, and the junction held 2 bases outside the gene matches. Per the germline V gene, CDR1 is SNHLY and CDR2 is FYNNEI. The CDR3 totals 16 residues. The DNA for the CDR3 is TGTGCCAGCAGTGAAGCGGCTAGCGGGAGCTACAATGAGCAGTTCTTC. It specifies CASSEAASGSYNEQFF.

This clone was picked up a small number of times. The chain combines TRBV5-4 with TRBJ1-4; D uncertain. The germline V gene encodes CDR1 SGHNT and CDR2 YYREEE (reference sequence). Trimming removed 4 bases at V and 5 bases at J, with 6 bases between. The CDR3 totals 12 residues. CDR3 sequence reads: CASSEGNEKLFF. CDR3 nucleotides: TGTGCCAGCAGCGAAGGCAATGAAAAACTGTTTTTT.